One and the same sample provided the 3 T cell receptor beta chains below, sequenced in a study of blood T cell repertoires in COVID-19. Clones were read by immunoSEQ multiplex PCR, and TCRdb kept only the in-frame ones, dropping some. The sample yields roughly 400,000 clones, roughly 90% seen once. Sequencing used PBMCs or T cells enriched from blood (not recorded which). The receptors here all came from a woman aged 18-29 years who had been exposed to COVID-19.

The chain joins TRBV4-2 to TRBJ1-5; 7 nucleotides match TRBD1. Looked up from germline, CDR1 is LGHNA and CDR2 is YNFKEQ. This CDR3 spans 18 amino acids. With 0 bases clipped from V and 7 bases from J, the junction kept 15 bases outside the gene matches. CDR3 region: CASSQDPTGAAPHQPQHF. The DNA of the CDR3 is TGTGCCAGCAGCCAAGATCCCACAGGGGCCGCCCCACACCAGCCCCAGCATTTT.

The chain recombines TRBV10-3 with TRBJ2-2; the D gene is possibly TRBD1 (6 bases). V was clipped by 9 bases and J by 6 bases, with 11 bases between them. This CDR3 is built from 12 residues. Germline-derived CDR1 and CDR2 are ENHRY and SYGVKD. The CDR3 here is CAINKGAGELFF. For the CDR3, the DNA is TGTGCCATAAACAAGGGGGCCGGGGAGCTGTTTTTT.

This clone was observed a handful of times. The chain's CDR3 is CASSPSDRGLGEQYF. In nucleotides, the CDR3 is TGTGCCAGCAGCCCCTCGGACAGGGGACTGGGCGAGCAGTACTTC. The V gene is TRBV5-6, the J gene TRBJ2-7, with 9 nucleotides matching TRBD1. Germline CDR1 and CDR2: SGHDT and YYEEEE. The trim removed 4 bases at V and 6 bases at J, leaving 11 bases unmatched. This CDR3 has 15 amino acids.